Listed below are T cell receptor beta chains from one sample, sequenced in a study of blood T cells in healthy people across ages. TCRdb re-called the 5' RACE reads with MiXCR, one entry per CDR3 protein. The table records about 1.8 million distinct CDR3 sequences, about 50% of them present only once. The sequenced sample was blood. Source of these receptors: a woman aged 40 to 55 in good health. The CDR3 runs from the conserved cysteine through the conserved F or W. A D gene is named only where the DNA matches it firmly. Clone size is stated in some rows and not others, as once, few, many or a class when expanded.

V: TRBV15; size: -; J: TRBJ1-2; D: -; CDR3: CATSRRYPTYGYTF; DNA: TGTGCCACCAGCAGGAGATACCCAACTTATGGCTACACCTTC
V: TRBV7-9; size: -; J: TRBJ2-3; D: -; CDR3: CASSPSLGNTDTQYF; DNA: TGTGCCAGCAGCCCGAGTCTGGGGAACACAGATACGCAGTATTTT
V: TRBV7-2; size: -; J: TRBJ2-3; D: TRBD2; CDR3: CPSSLGGGGGPTDTQYF; DNA: TGTCCCAGCAGCTTAGGAGGCGGGGGGGGACCCACAGATACGCAGTATTTT
V: TRBV2; size: -; J: TRBJ2-3; D: -; CDR3: CASLGDRTDTQYF; DNA: TGTGCCAGCCTTGGGGACCGCACAGATACGCAGTATTTT
V: TRBV4-1; size: -; J: TRBJ2-4; D: TRBD2; CDR3: CASRPGLAATYEHYF; DNA: TGCGCCAGCAGGCCGGGACTAGCGGCAACCTACGAGCACTACTTC
V: TRBV28; size: -; J: TRBJ2-1; D: -; CDR3: CAWGRRDEQFF; DNA: TGTGCCTGGGGCCGCCGGGATGAGCAGTTCTTC
V: TRBV18; size: -; J: TRBJ2-3; D: TRBD1; CDR3: CASSPVTGGDFTDTQYF; DNA: TGTGCCAGCTCACCCGTAACAGGGGGCGACTTCACAGATACGCAGTATTTT
V: TRBV29-1; size: -; J: TRBJ2-1; D: TRBD1; CDR3: CSGGDRGLYNEQFF; DNA: TGCAGCGGGGGGGACAGGGGGCTATACAATGAGCAGTTCTTC
V: TRBV20-1; size: -; J: TRBJ2-3; D: -; CDR3: CSARAYDYTDTQYF; DNA: TGCAGTGCTAGGGCGTATGACTACACAGATACGCAGTATTTT
V: TRBV4-3; size: -; J: TRBJ2-3; D: TRBD2; CDR3: CASSQDPSSGAGILDTQYF; DNA: TGCGCCAGCAGCCAAGACCCAAGTTCAGGAGCGGGGATACTGGATACGCAGTATTTT
V: TRBV7-2; size: -; J: TRBJ2-1; D: -; CDR3: CASSARGRSYNEQFF; DNA: TGTGCCAGCAGCGCGCGGGGTCGCTCCTACAATGAGCAGTTCTTC
V: TRBV6-6; size: few; J: TRBJ2-7; D: -; CDR3: CASSYGYRRASGEQYF; DNA: TGTGCCAGCAGTTACGGGTACCGCAGGGCCTCGGGGGAGCAGTACTTC
V: TRBV20-1; size: -; J: TRBJ2-1; D: TRBD2; CDR3: CSAERGDSYNEQFF; DNA: TGCAGTGCTGAGCGGGGGGACTCCTACAATGAGCAGTTCTTC
V: TRBV28; size: -; J: TRBJ2-1; D: -; CDR3: CASTATGSPYNEQFF; DNA: TGTGCCAGCACCGCGACAGGTTCCCCTTACAATGAGCAGTTCTTC
V: TRBV7-8; size: -; J: TRBJ2-5; D: -; CDR3: CASSLNEGRGETQYF; DNA: TGTGCCAGCAGCTTAAATGAGGGCCGTGGGGAGACCCAGTACTTC
V: TRBV20-1; size: few; J: TRBJ2-3; D: TRBD2; CDR3: CSANPGLAGLRDTQYF; DNA: TGCAGTGCTAACCCCGGACTAGCGGGATTGAGGGATACGCAGTATTTT
V: TRBV20-1; size: -; J: TRBJ2-1; D: TRBD2; CDR3: CSATGTSGGPSNNEQFF; DNA: TGCAGTGCTACCGGGACTAGCGGGGGGCCTAGTAATAATGAGCAGTTCTTC
V: TRBV5-1; size: -; J: TRBJ2-3; D: TRBD1; CDR3: CASRPQTGIDTQYF; DNA: TGCGCCAGCAGGCCACAGACAGGGATTGATACGCAGTATTTT
V: TRBV24-1; size: -; J: TRBJ2-5; D: -; CDR3: CATSGQVYNEQYF; DNA: TGTGCCACCAGTGGGCAGGTATACAATGAGCAGTACTTC
V: TRBV28; size: few; J: TRBJ2-3; D: TRBD1; CDR3: CASIATGNTDTQYF; DNA: TGTGCCAGCATCGCGACAGGGAACACAGATACGCAGTATTTT
V: TRBV27; size: -; J: TRBJ1-2; D: -; CDR3: CASSFDRTSNYGYTF; DNA: TGTGCCAGCAGTTTCGACAGGACCTCTAACTATGGCTACACCTTC
V: TRBV29-1; size: many; J: TRBJ2-3; D: TRBD2; CDR3: CSVAGTSGGIGTDTQYF; DNA: TGCAGCGTAGCTGGGACTAGCGGAGGTATAGGCACAGATACGCAGTATTTT
V: TRBV20-1; size: -; J: TRBJ1-2; D: -; CDR3: CSARDRARGDYGYTF; DNA: TGCAGTGCTAGAGATAGAGCGCGGGGGGACTATGGCTACACCTTC
V: TRBV20-1; size: few; J: TRBJ2-1; D: TRBD1; CDR3: CSATFGTAYNEQFF; DNA: TGCAGTGCTACCTTCGGGACAGCTTACAATGAGCAGTTCTTC
V: TRBV10-3; size: few; J: TRBJ2-7; D: -; CDR3: CAISDGGYEQYF; DNA: TGTGCCATCAGTGATGGGGGCTACGAGCAGTACTTC
V: TRBV20-1; size: -; J: TRBJ2-1; D: TRBD2; CDR3: CSARFWASGGANEQFF; DNA: TGCAGTGCTAGATTTTGGGCTAGCGGGGGGGCCAATGAGCAGTTCTTC
V: TRBV4-2; size: many; J: TRBJ2-1; D: -; CDR3: CASSQDTTGDEQFF; DNA: TGTGCCAGCAGCCAAGATACCACTGGAGATGAGCAGTTCTTC
V: TRBV21-1; size: -; J: TRBJ2-5; D: -; CDR3: CASSKNGGGEETQYF; DNA: TGTGCCAGCAGCAAAAATGGCGGGGGGGAAGAGACCCAGTACTTC
V: TRBV20-1; size: few; J: TRBJ2-3; D: TRBD1; CDR3: CSAISGQDGGDTQYF; DNA: TGCAGTGCTATATCGGGACAGGACGGTGGAGATACGCAGTATTTT
V: TRBV7-9; size: -; J: TRBJ2-3; D: TRBD2; CDR3: CASSLAGLAGAITDTQYF; DNA: TGTGCCAGCAGCTTAGCGGGGCTAGCGGGGGCCATCACAGATACGCAGTATTTT
V: TRBV21-1; size: few; J: TRBJ2-7; D: -; CDR3: CASSKYGGRQSSYEQYF; DNA: TGTGCCAGTAGCAAATACGGGGGTCGACAGAGCTCCTACGAGCAGTACTTC
V: TRBV7-2; size: -; J: TRBJ2-1; D: -; CDR3: CASIYGGSYNEQFF; DNA: TGTGCCAGCATCTACGGGGGCTCATACAATGAGCAGTTCTTC
V: TRBV9; size: -; J: TRBJ2-1; D: -; CDR3: CASSVAPGEPEQFF; DNA: TGTGCCAGCAGCGTAGCCCCGGGGGAGCCTGAGCAGTTCTTC
V: TRBV20-1; size: once; J: TRBJ2-3; D: TRBD1; CDR3: CSARWWGTGGSLFSDTQYF; DNA: TGCAGTGCTAGATGGTGGGGGACAGGGGGAAGTTTATTTTCAGATACGCAGTATTTT
V: TRBV29-1; size: -; J: TRBJ1-4; D: -; CDR3: CSVVADEKLFF; DNA: TGCAGCGTTGTAGCGGATGAAAAACTGTTTTTT
V: TRBV20-1; size: once; J: TRBJ2-3; D: TRBD1; CDR3: CSAAQGQGGIDTDTQYF; DNA: TGCAGTGCTGCTCAGGGACAGGGGGGGATTGACACAGATACGCAGTATTTT
V: TRBV14; size: -; J: TRBJ2-1; D: -; CDR3: CASSRSGVEQFF; DNA: TGTGCCAGCAGCCGTTCGGGGGTTGAGCAGTTCTTC
V: TRBV28; size: -; J: TRBJ2-5; D: TRBD2; CDR3: CASSVLQAGAQYF; DNA: TGTGCCAGCAGTGTACTACAGGCGGGGGCCCAGTACTTC
V: TRBV5-5; size: few; J: TRBJ2-5; D: -; CDR3: CASSLKGLGQETQYF; DNA: TGTGCCAGCAGCTTGAAGGGCCTCGGCCAAGAGACCCAGTACTTC
V: TRBV27; size: -; J: TRBJ1-4; D: -; CDR3: CASRSGSTNEKLFF; DNA: TGTGCCAGCAGATCAGGGTCTACTAATGAAAAACTGTTTTTT
V: TRBV4-3; size: -; J: TRBJ2-1; D: TRBD2; CDR3: CASSPGSPLAGIINEQFF; DNA: TGCGCCAGCAGCCCCGGTTCCCCACTAGCGGGGATCATCAATGAGCAGTTCTTC
V: TRBV5-6; size: few; J: TRBJ2-1; D: -; CDR3: CASSPGAGPLGHNEQFF; DNA: TGTGCCAGCAGCCCCGGGGCGGGCCCTCTTGGGCATAATGAGCAGTTCTTC
V: TRBV6-1; size: few; J: TRBJ2-1; D: -; CDR3: CASSVFTGQQFF; DNA: TGTGCCAGCAGTGTATTCACAGGACAGCAGTTCTTC
V: TRBV3-1; size: many; J: TRBJ2-5; D: -; CDR3: CASRGWETQYF; DNA: TGTGCCAGCCGAGGGTGGGAGACCCAGTACTTC
V: TRBV4-1; size: -; J: TRBJ1-2; D: -; CDR3: CASSHRPDSYTF; DNA: TGCGCCAGCAGCCACAGACCGGACTCCTACACCTTC
V: TRBV4-2; size: few; J: TRBJ2-3; D: TRBD2; CDR3: CASSQTSGGRYTDTQYF; DNA: TGTGCCAGCAGCCAGACTAGCGGGGGGCGATACACAGATACGCAGTATTTT
V: TRBV29-1; size: -; J: TRBJ1-2; D: -; CDR3: CSDSSTATYGYTF; DNA: TGCAGTGACTCCTCGACAGCAACCTATGGCTACACCTTC
V: TRBV7-2; size: -; J: TRBJ2-1; D: -; CDR3: CASSLGTARGNEQFF; DNA: TGTGCCAGCAGCTTAGGAACGGCCAGAGGCAATGAGCAGTTCTTC
V: TRBV4-3; size: few; J: TRBJ2-7; D: -; CDR3: CASSQVSDVGYAYEQYF; DNA: TGCGCCAGCAGCCAAGTGAGTGATGTGGGCTACGCCTACGAGCAGTACTTC
V: TRBV20-1; size: few; J: TRBJ2-5; D: -; CDR3: CSAPDPRTQYF; DNA: TGCAGTGCCCCGGACCCTAGGACCCAGTACTTC
V: TRBV29-1; size: -; J: TRBJ1-1; D: -; CDR3: CSVVPTNTEAFF; DNA: TGCAGCGTTGTCCCTACGAACACTGAAGCTTTCTTT
V: TRBV7-7; size: -; J: TRBJ1-1; D: TRBD1; CDR3: CASSPRDRGEAFF; DNA: TGTGCTAGCAGTCCCCGGGACAGGGGTGAAGCTTTCTTT
V: TRBV2; size: -; J: TRBJ2-5; D: TRBD1; CDR3: CAIHRGRGETQYF; DNA: TGTGCCATCCACAGGGGGCGAGGAGAGACCCAGTACTTC
V: TRBV20-1; size: -; J: TRBJ1-5; D: -; CDR3: CSARATSRWRGIQPQHF; DNA: TGCAGTGCTAGAGCCACGTCCCGGTGGAGGGGAATTCAGCCCCAGCATTTT